These 10 T cell receptor beta chains were sequenced from one sample in a study of OX40 agonist ivuxolimab in advanced cancers. Clones were sequenced by immunoSEQ multiplex PCR, and TCRdb holds only the in-frame ones, with some missing. The sample includes over 60,000 clones, approximately 78% of them seen just once. This material consisted of CD4+ or CD8+ T cells sorted from blood, taken in a trial of the OX40 agonist ivuxolimab. The source is an adult with an advanced solid tumor such as melanoma, head and neck, liver or kidney cancer.

In DNA form, the CDR3 reads TGTGCCAGCAGTGAAGTCAGGAGCACTGAAGCTTTCTTT. This encodes CASSEVRSTEAFF. The chain links TRBV2 to TRBJ1-1; no definite D call. The CDR3 runs 13 residues. V was shortened by 1 base and J by 4 bases, with 7 bases between the two germline ends. Germline V lookup: CDR1 SNHLY, CDR2 FYNNEI.

This chain uses TRBV5-5 with TRBJ2-3, with 9 bases identical to TRBD1. The junction had 8 bases not matched to a gene; V was cut back by 0 bases and J by 0 bases. The germline CDR1 and CDR2 sequences are SGHKS and YYEKEE (reference sequence). The CDR3 loop spans 18 amino acids. CDR3 loop: CASSLAPGQGLSTDTQYF. As DNA, the CDR3 is TGTGCCAGCAGCTTGGCCCCGGGACAGGGCTTAAGCACAGATACGCAGTATTTT.

The V call is TRBV5-1, the J call TRBJ1-3; unclear D gene. V was trimmed by 4 bases and J by 0 bases, leaving 11 bases between them. The CDR3 sequence is 15 residues long. Germline CDR1 SGHRS, CDR2 YFSETQ. The CDR3, as DNA: TGCGCCAGCAGCCCGGGTCTCTTCTCTGGAAACACCATATATTTT. Its protein is CASSPGLFSGNTIYF.

The chain combines TRBV20-1 with TRBJ1-2, with D hard to call. The germline V gene has CDR1 DFQATT and CDR2 SNEGSKA (reference sequence). This CDR3 spans 11 amino acids. The ends were cut back, 5 bases at V and 8 bases at J, with 12 bases in the middle. The CDR3 nucleotides are TGCAGTGCTTTTACCCCTAAGGGCTACACCTTC. Translating it yields CSAFTPKGYTF.

The rearrangement uses TRBV21-1 and TRBJ1-5; the table names TRBD1, a call not compared with the DNA. TRBV21-1 is a pseudogene locus. This CDR3 region has 21 residues. CDR3 sequence (DNA): TGTGCCAGCAGCAAACCTCCGCCGGAGACTACAGGGTCGCAAGACAATCAGCCCCAGCATTTT. Translated, it gives CASSKPPPETTGSQDNQPQHF.

J is TRBJ2-7 and V is TRBV18; tentatively, D is TRBD1 (6 bases). V lost 3 bases and J lost 1, with 13 bases in between. Germline CDR1 is KGHSH and CDR2 is LQKENI. CDR3 length: 15 amino acids. CDR3 amino acids: CASSPSQGRSYEQYF. The CDR3 DNA sequence: TGTGCCAGCTCACCGAGTCAGGGGAGATCCTACGAGCAGTACTTC. Supplemented by reference TRBV18 and TRBJ2-7, the full variable domain reads NAGVMQNPRHLVRRRGQEARLRCSPMKGHSHVYWYRQLPEEGLKFMVYLQKENIIDESGMPKERFSAEFPKEGPSILRIQQVVRGDSAAYFCASSPSQGRSYEQYFGPGTRLTVT.

This clone appeared a single time. The rearrangement uses TRBV2 and TRBJ2-3, with TRBD2 matching over 9 bases. Germline assignment: CDR1 SNHLY and CDR2 FYNNEI. Germline trimming cut 7 bases from V and 5 bases from J; bases unmatched to any gene: 7. The CDR3 length is 14 residues. This chain's CDR3 is CASNRAGGLDTQYF. The CDR3 DNA reads TGTGCCAGCAATCGAGCGGGAGGTTTAGATACGCAGTATTTT.

By share of the sample, this clone is medium-sized. This sequence joins TRBV29-1 and TRBJ1-1; D is unresolved. V gave up 7 bases and J gave up 3 bases, with 15 bases separating them. Germline CDR1 SQVTM, CDR2 ANQGSEA. This CDR3 is 13 amino acids long. The CDR3 DNA sequence: TGCAGCGGCCTGGAGGGTGGGGACACTGAAGCTTTCTTT. Its translation is CSGLEGGDTEAFF. Together with reference TRBV29-1 and TRBJ1-1, the CDR3 gives the full variable domain: SAVISQKPSRDICQRGTSLTIQCQVDSQVTMMFWYRQQPGQSLTLIATANQGSEATYESGFVIDKFPISRPNLTFSTLTVSNMSPEDSSIYLCSGLEGGDTEAFFGQGTRLTVV.

V and J are TRBV2 and TRBJ2-5, with 8 bases matching TRBD2. CDR3 size: 12 residues. The V gene end was trimmed by 6 bases and the J gene end by 3 bases; junction bases not matched to a gene: 0. Germline V gene sequence: CDR1 SNHLY, CDR2 FYNNEI. The CDR3: CASRTSEETQYF. The CDR3 nucleotides read TGTGCCAGCAGGACTAGCGAAGAGACCCAGTACTTC.

The chain uses TRBV7-3 and TRBJ2-1; 9 nucleotides match TRBD2. Germline V gene data show CDR1 as SGHTA and CDR2 as FQGTGA. The CDR3 loop spans 14 amino acids. J gave up 7 bases and V 5 bases, and 6 bases lay outside the gene matches. CDR3 loop: CASSQGLAWNEQFF. The CDR3, as DNA: TGTGCCAGCAGCCAGGGACTAGCATGGAATGAGCAGTTCTTC.